The rows below give T cell receptor beta chains drawn from one sample of a study of identical twins. MiXCR, run by TCRdb on the 5' RACE reads, gives a single entry per CDR3 protein. Of some 500,000 distinct CDR3 sequences listed, roughly 13% are singletons. These data also formed part of another study, on yellow fever vaccine responses in identical twins.

Sequenced input: CD4+ T cells sorted from blood. The receptor set was obtained from a woman between 18 and 29 years old in good health. CDR3s include the opening cysteine and the closing phenylalanine or tryptophan. Each record gives: V gene, CDR3 protein.

TRBV20-1	CSARDVSGVTYEQYF
TRBV27	CASSPRIGSQYF
TRBV28	CASSLVTGTDTQYF
TRBV12-3/TRBV12-4	CASRENTGELFF
TRBV6-2/TRBV6-3	CATQPRTDTQYF
TRBV29-1	CSVGGSFNEQYF
TRBV28	CASSFIRTLNTGELFF
TRBV15	CATSREPATGELFF
TRBV29-1	CSGARTDTQYF
TRBV3-1	CASSQVNGYGANVLTF
TRBV28	CASSQGIPYEQYF
TRBV27	CASSPGRTGAQYQETQYF
TRBV20-1	CSARDPLSSGLYEQYF
TRBV4-2	CASSQVSENTIYF
TRBV7-2	CASSLSVFYEQYF